This T cell receptor (beta chain) was captured by sequencing in a study of T cell responses to AZD1222 COVID-19 vaccine. Study summary: Second-dose intervals near 4 or 12 weeks were combined. General study results and limits: The study identified only a handful of AZD1222 recipients as seropositive at baseline. Clonal diversity was possibly underestimated; the donors were predominantly white British and more often female.

The method was immunoSEQ multiplex PCR; TCRdb's version includes in-frame clones alone and lacks a portion of them. The sample includes approximately 73,000 clones, nearly 85% of them seen just once. Germline CDR1 reads SGHTA; CDR2 reads FQGNSA. The CDR3 spans 14 residues. Trimming pared 5 bases from V and 6 bases from J, leaving 14 bases between. Worth noting for this clone: Its target is not known.

The sample was peripheral blood, taken on day 0 of AZD1222 vaccination. The J gene is TRBJ2-4, the V gene TRBV7-2; D may be TRBD2 (5 bases). This TCR was sampled from an adult in good health. CDR3 amino acids: CASSPLASPNIQYF. The CDR3 DNA reads as TGTGCCAGCAGCCCCCTAGCCTCCCCAAACATTCAGTACTTC.